Each of the 26 T cell receptor beta chains below was sequenced from the same sample in a study of T-cell reconstitution after alpha-beta-depleted transplantation in children (dated by TCRdb to the mid-2010s). Library construction relied on PCR. Instrument on record: Illumina HiSeq 2500. To normalize quantification of the TCRbeta repertoire, the TCR libraries were built with molecular barcoding that relied on unique molecular identifiers. TCRdb redid the processing of the public reads, applying fastp at Q25 and MiXCR, and retained in-frame beta chains. Every entry covers one CDR3 protein and lists the most common genes and DNA from its rows. In all, the sample holds 100,000 or so distinct CDR3 sequences, and around 7.8% of those were seen once. Roughly 15% of the sample comes from the top ten. The treatment or condition label on this specimen signifies: allogeneic hematopoietic cell transplantation with graft depleted of TCRalphabeta T cells and CD19 B cells.

The sequencing used PBMCs, collected before TCRalphabeta/CD19-depleted stem cell transplant. These receptors originate from a boy younger than 10 with acute lymphoblastic leukemia, due to receive a stem cell transplant.

This clonotype has only a few counts. J is TRBJ2-1 and V is TRBV6-1, with D tentatively TRBD2 (5 bases). With 3 bases removed from V and 8 bases from J, the gap between germline ends came to 14 bases. CDR1 and CDR2 (germline): MNHNS, SASEGT. CDR3 length equals 14 residues. The CDR3 sequence: CASSERAAMDEQFF. CDR3 DNA: TGTGCCAGCAGTGAGAGGGCAGCCATGGATGAGCAGTTCTTC.

The V call is TRBV29-1, the J call TRBJ1-1, with D unresolved. The V gene lost 7 bases and the J gene lost 8 bases, with 5 bases spanning the gap. There are 8 residues in the CDR3. From germline, CDR1 is SQVTM and CDR2 ANQGSEA. The CDR3 coding sequence is TGCAGCGCAGGAGAAGCTTTCTTT. Encoded protein: CSAGEAFF.

The chain is built from TRBV2 and TRBJ1-5; possible D gene TRBD1, 5 bases. In germline, CDR1 is SNHLY, CDR2 FYNNEI. V shed 4 bases and J shed 4 bases, with 11 bases lying between them. The CDR3 extends over 14 amino acids. In DNA, the CDR3 is TGTGCCAGCAGTGCTATGACAGCTAATCAGCCCCAGCATTTT. Protein: CASSAMTANQPQHF.

This clonotype was seen many times. V gene TRBV20-1 combines with J gene TRBJ2-7, with D perhaps TRBD1 (6 bases). Germline V gene lookup returns CDR1 DFQATT and CDR2 SNEGSKA (reference sequence). This CDR3 region has 14 residues. Trimming left V 5 bases short and J 0 bases short, with 14 bases between. CDR3 protein: CSAQPDRNSYEQYF. In DNA form, the CDR3 reads TGCAGTGCTCAACCGGACAGAAACTCCTACGAGCAGTACTTC.

The chain couples TRBV7-9 to TRBJ2-5; possible D gene TRBD1, 5 bases. The CDR3 runs 12 residues. The germline gives CDR1 SEHNR, CDR2 FQNEAQ (reference sequence). Trimming took off 6 bases at V and 3 bases at J, with 8 bases between the two ends. The CDR3 region has the DNA TGTGCCAGCAGAAGCAGGGAAGAGACCCAGTACTTC. It encodes CASRSREETQYF.

This clonotype was seen at least ten times. V gene TRBV5-1 combines with J gene TRBJ2-7; D remains ambiguous. The CDR3 totals 13 residues. Germline V CDR1 and CDR2: SGHRS, YFSETQ. Deletions cut 4 bases from V and 2 bases from J, with 10 bases between. Written as DNA, the CDR3 is TGCGCCAGCAGCCCCGGGTCCGCCTACGAGCAGTACTTC. It is translated as CASSPGSAYEQYF.

The chain employs TRBV7-2 and TRBJ2-7, with TRBD2 matching 7 bases. In germline, CDR1 is SGHTA, CDR2 FQGNSA. Trimming cost V 4 bases and J 3 bases; bases outside gene matches: 6. CDR3 size: 14 residues. CDR3 amino acids: CASSSGRGSYEQYF. The CDR3 DNA reads TGTGCCAGCAGCTCCGGGCGGGGGAGCTACGAGCAGTACTTC.

This clonotype was observed a few times. The gene calls are TRBV18 and TRBJ1-2; D possibly corresponds to TRBD1 (6 bases). Germline CDR1 KGHSH, CDR2 LQKENI. V lost 2 bases, J lost 4 bases, and 11 bases lay in between. This CDR3 region has 14 residues. Written as DNA, the CDR3 is TGTGCCAGCTCACCAACGGGGGCGTTCTATGGCTACACCTTC. Amino acid sequence: CASSPTGAFYGYTF.

This chain uses TRBV10-3 with TRBJ2-7; tentatively, D is TRBD1 (6 bases). CDR1 ENHRY and CDR2 SYGVKD come from the germline V gene. CDR3 length: 13 amino acids. The V end lost 2 bases, the J end lost 5 bases, and 10 bases lay between the germline ends. The CDR3 nucleotides are TGTGCCATCAGTGAGGGGGGCCAGGACGAGCAGTACTTC. As protein: CAISEGGQDEQYF.

This clonotype has a count of ten or more. The chain joins TRBV10-3 to TRBJ2-1; 12 nucleotides align to TRBD1. CDR1 is ENHRY, CDR2 SYGVKD, per germline. The V and J ends lost 2 bases and 3 bases, in that order; junction bases with no gene match: 2. This CDR3 is built from 16 residues. In DNA form, the CDR3 reads TGTGCCATCAGTGAGAGGGACAGGGGGCTCTACAATGAGCAGTTCTTC. This gives the protein CAISERDRGLYNEQFF.

This chain uses TRBV6-1 with TRBJ2-7; 12 nucleotides align to TRBD2. Trimming at V came to 3 bases and at J to 2 bases, leaving 2 bases not matched to a gene. Germline loops: CDR1 MNHNS, CDR2 SASEGT. CDR3 size: 15 residues. CDR3 bases: TGTGCCAGCAGTGATTGGACTAGCGGGACCTACGAGCAGTACTTC. Translation gives CASSDWTSGTYEQYF.

This clonotype was recorded at least ten times. V gene TRBV5-1 combines with J gene TRBJ2-3; TRBD2 matches 12 bases. V was pared by 4 bases and J by 4 bases, with 4 bases of the junction left unmatched. Per the germline V gene, CDR1 is SGHRS and CDR2 is YFSETQ. The CDR3 contains 15 residues. CDR3 sequence reads: CASSELAGGSDTQYF. In DNA, the CDR3 is TGCGCCAGCAGCGAACTAGCGGGGGGTTCAGATACGCAGTATTTT.

CDR3 DNA sequence: TGTGCCAGCAGCCGAGAGGACACTGAAGCTTTCTTT. This translates into CASSREDTEAFF. The chain is built from TRBV12-3 or TRBV12-4 and TRBJ1-1; D unclear. Between the trimmed V and J ends, which lost 6 bases and 3 bases, there was a span of 8 bases. The CDR3 contains 12 residues.

The rearrangement links TRBV20-1 to TRBJ2-2; 11 positions agree with TRBD2. The trim removed 6 bases at V and 4 bases at J, leaving 7 bases unmatched. The CDR3 is 15 amino acids. Germline loops: CDR1 DFQATT, CDR2 SNEGSKA (reference sequence). The CDR3 nucleotides are TGCAGTGCCATCGGTAGCGGGGGGGCCACCGGGGAGCTGTTTTTT. Its translation is CSAIGSGGATGELFF.

At least ten counts were recorded for this clonotype. The genes are TRBV20-1 and TRBJ1-2; no clear D gene. The CDR3 length is 14 residues. V was pared by 2 bases and J by 1 base, with 11 bases between. Germline-derived CDR1 and CDR2 are DFQATT and SNEGSKA (reference sequence). The CDR3 DNA sequence: TGCAGTGCTAGAAACCGTGCTCTTAACTATGGCTACACCTTC. Translated, it gives CSARNRALNYGYTF.

This clonotype was counted ten times or more. The chain employs TRBV27 and TRBJ1-4; 7 bases align to TRBD1. Trimming at V came to 3 bases and at J to 8 bases, leaving 12 bases not matched to a gene. The CDR3 covers 16 residues. Germline V gives CDR1 MNHEY, CDR2 SMNVEV (reference sequence). The CDR3 sequence is CASSLRRTDRREKLFF. DNA for the CDR3: TGTGCCAGCAGTTTGAGAAGGACGGACAGGCGCGAAAAACTGTTTTTT.

Ten or more counts support this clonotype. J is TRBJ2-5 and V is TRBV24-1; D is possibly TRBD1 or TRBD2 (5 bases each). V dropped 0 bases and J dropped 1 base, with 8 bases sitting between them. The CDR3 totals 15 residues. Germline loops: CDR1 KGHDR, CDR2 SFDVKD. As DNA, the CDR3 is TGTGCCACCAGTGATTTGGAGGGACCCCAAGAGACCCAGTACTTC. Residues: CATSDLEGPQETQYF.

This clonotype has a count of ten or more. V usage is TRBV5-1 and J usage is TRBJ2-7; D unclear. The CDR3 length is 14 residues. Deletions cut 1 base from V and 0 bases from J, with 8 bases between. Looked up from germline, CDR1 is SGHRS and CDR2 is YFSETQ. The DNA for the CDR3 is TGCGCCAGCAGCTTGTCCGGAGACTCCTACGAGCAGTACTTC. Its protein is CASSLSGDSYEQYF.

This clonotype was recorded a few times. The chain joins TRBV4-1 to TRBJ2-3; maybe TRBD2 (5 bases). This CDR3 comprises 15 residues. V lost 1 base to trimming and J lost 2 bases, with 10 bases between them. Germline V gives CDR1 MGHRA, CDR2 YSYEKL. CDR3 residues: CASSQGGVPTDTQYF. Here the CDR3 DNA reads TGCGCCAGCAGCCAAGGGGGAGTACCCACAGATACGCAGTATTTT.

This clonotype was observed at least ten times. The chain recombines TRBV28 with TRBJ2-3; D unresolved. CDR3 length: 10 residues. Per germline, CDR1 MDHEN and CDR2 SYDVKM. V dropped 6 bases and J dropped 2 bases, with 0 bases sitting between them. CDR3 protein: CASSTDTQYF. CDR3 DNA: TGTGCCAGCAGCACAGATACGCAGTATTTT.

V usage is TRBV5-1 and J usage is TRBJ1-1; TRBD1 matches at 9 bases. The V segment lost 0 bases and the J segment 14 bases; nucleotides outside the gene matches: 8. The CDR3 spans 13 residues. Germline assignment: CDR1 SGHRS and CDR2 YFSETQ. Written as DNA, the CDR3 is TGCGCCAGCAGCTTGGAAGGGACAGGGAAGGGCTTCTTT. Translated: CASSLEGTGKGFF. The full variable domain, its missing parts supplied by reference TRBV5-1 and TRBJ1-1, is KAGVTQTPRYLIKTRGQQVTLSCSPISGHRSVSWYQQTPGQGLQFLFEYFSETQRNKGNFPGRFSGRQFSNSRSEMNVSTLELGDSALYLCASSLEGTGKGFFGQGTRLTVV.

This clonotype was recorded a few times. The chain combines TRBV7-9 with TRBJ2-3; 12 nucleotides line up with TRBD1. The CDR3 contains 15 residues. Losses at the gene ends were 4 bases for V and 7 bases for J; bases not matched to a gene: 6. Germline V gene lookup returns CDR1 SEHNR and CDR2 FQNEAQ (reference sequence). This chain's CDR3 is CASSSGTGGSNTQYF. The CDR3 nucleotides read TGTGCCAGCAGCTCCGGGACAGGGGGCTCAAATACGCAGTATTTT.

This sequence joins TRBV7-9 and TRBJ2-7; 8 nucleotides align to TRBD1. Per germline, CDR1 SEHNR and CDR2 FQNEAQ (reference sequence). The CDR3 runs to 15 residues. After removal of 5 bases from V and 3 bases from J, the junction contained 9 bases not matched to a gene. DNA for the CDR3: TGTGCCAGCAGCCTGACAGGGGCATTTTTCTACGAGCAGTACTTC. Amino acid sequence: CASSLTGAFFYEQYF.

This clonotype has a count of ten or more. The rearrangement uses TRBV7-2 and TRBJ2-4; 8 bases line up with TRBD1. Per the germline V gene, CDR1 is SGHTA and CDR2 is FQGNSA. The ends lost 3 bases at V and 1 base at J; junction bases unmatched: 5. The length of the CDR3 is 16 residues. In nucleotides, the CDR3 is TGTGCCAGCAGCTTTGGACAGGGAATCGCCAAAAACATTCAGTACTTC. This translates into CASSFGQGIAKNIQYF.

Comment on this clonotype: This may arise from a read error, as a much more abundant clone is one base away. The chain employs TRBV3-1 and TRBJ2-1; TRBD2 agrees at 8 bases. CDR1 and CDR2 from the germline V gene are LGHDT and YNNKEL (reference sequence). J was trimmed by 4 bases and V by 8 bases; bases with no gene match: 7. The CDR3 spans 14 residues. The DNA for the CDR3 is TGTGCCAGCGGTATAAGCGGGGGATACAATGAGCAGTTCTTC. This encodes CASGISGGYNEQFF.

This clonotype has just a few counts. The V call is TRBV6-5, the J call TRBJ2-1, with 7 bases matching TRBD1. This CDR3 is 11 amino acids long. The V gene end was trimmed by 6 bases and the J gene end by 16 bases; junction bases not matched to a gene: 9. Per germline, CDR1 MNHEY and CDR2 SVGAGI. The CDR3 protein is CASSPGTVFFF. The CDR3 DNA sequence: TGTGCCAGCAGCCCCGGGACAGTCTTCTTCTTC.